The next 26 T cell receptor beta chains were all read from a single sample in a study of OX40 agonist ivuxolimab in advanced cancers. The method was immunoSEQ multiplex PCR; TCRdb's version includes in-frame clones alone and lacks a portion of them. The table has about 10,000 clones, 80% to 90% seen once. Sequenced material: CD4+ or CD8+ T cells sorted from blood, taken in a trial of the OX40 agonist ivuxolimab. The source is an adult with an advanced solid tumor such as melanoma, head and neck, liver or kidney cancer.

The chain combines TRBV5-4 with TRBJ2-7; D remains ambiguous. The CDR3 loop spans 11 amino acids. In germline, CDR1 is SGHNT, CDR2 YYREEE (reference sequence). Trimming cost V 2 bases and J 5 bases, with 5 bases left between them. CDR3 amino acids: CASSFGDEQYF. CDR3 sequence (DNA): TGTGCCAGCAGCTTTGGGGACGAGCAGTACTTC. The whole variable domain, filled in from reference TRBV5-4 and TRBJ2-7, reads ETGVTQSPTHLIKTRGQQVTLRCSSQSGHNTVSWYQQALGQGPQFIFQYYREEENGRGNFPPRFSGLQFPNYSSELNVNALELDDSALYLCASSFGDEQYFGPGTRLTVT.

This clone appeared once. The CDR3 nucleotides are TGCAGCGTTGAAGGAGGGGGCGCTAGCTATGGCTACACCTTC. Its protein is CSVEGGGASYGYTF. J is TRBJ1-2 and V is TRBV29-1; 7 bases line up with TRBD1. V was pared by 1 base and J by 4 bases, with 6 bases of the junction left unmatched. This CDR3 is built from 14 residues. The V gene's germline CDR1 is SQVTM and CDR2 ANQGSEA.

The chain joins TRBV7-9 to TRBJ1-1, with 9 bases matching TRBD1. With 5 bases clipped from V and 6 bases from J, the junction kept 1 base outside the gene matches. CDR3 size: 12 residues. CDR1 and CDR2 from the germline V gene are SEHNR and FQNEAQ (reference sequence). CDR3 DNA: TGTGCCAGCAGCCGGGACAGGGCTGAAGCTTTCTTT. Amino acids: CASSRDRAEAFF. The full variable domain, its missing parts supplied by reference TRBV7-9 and TRBJ1-1, is DTGVSQNPRHKITKRGQNVTFRCDPISEHNRLYWYRQTLGQGPEFLTYFQNEAQLEKSRLLSDRFSAERPKGSFSTLEIQRTEQGDSAMYLCASSRDRAEAFFGQGTRLTVV.

This clone was detected a few times. The chain recombines TRBV5-4 with TRBJ2-1; 8 bases map to TRBD2. The CDR3 is 15 amino acids. CDR1 is SGHNT, CDR2 YYREEE, per germline (reference sequence). The junction had 11 bases not matched to a gene; V was cut back by 4 bases and J by 8 bases. The CDR3 region has the DNA TGTGCCAGCAGCCTCTCTCGGGGGGGGCTTTATGAGCAGTTCTTC. This sequence encodes CASSLSRGGLYEQFF.

Only one count was recorded for this clone. The chain links TRBV4-2 to TRBJ1-3; D is possibly TRBD1 (6 bases). The ends were cut back, 2 bases at V and 0 bases at J, with 26 bases in the middle. This CDR3 is 21 amino acids long. From germline, CDR1 is LGHNA and CDR2 YNFKEQ. The CDR3 bases are TGTGCCAGCAGCCAAAGGCGGGTTCCTTTTAAGGGGGAGAGCTCTGGAAACACCATATATTTT. It codes for CASSQRRVPFKGESSGNTIYF.

The chain has TRBV4-1 and TRBJ2-5, with 12 bases fitting TRBD1. The CDR3 has 17 residues. The J segment lost 1 base and the V segment lost 4 bases, leaving 7 bases of the junction unmatched. The germline CDR1 and CDR2 sequences are MGHRA and YSYEKL. The CDR3 sequence is CASSPGTGGAGQETQYF. The CDR3 region has the DNA TGCGCCAGCAGCCCGGGGACAGGGGGCGCGGGCCAAGAGACCCAGTACTTC.

In this sample, this clone turned up once. The rearrangement joins TRBV7-9 to TRBJ2-7; 9 nucleotides align to TRBD1. The length of the CDR3 is 15 residues. Looked up from germline, CDR1 is SEHNR and CDR2 is FQNEAQ (reference sequence). V dropped 5 bases and J dropped 0; count of bases not matched to a gene: 5. The CDR3 protein is CASSKLGQGSYEQYF. The CDR3 DNA follows: TGTGCCAGCAGCAAATTGGGACAGGGCTCCTACGAGCAGTACTTC.

Worth noting for this clone: Other DNA sequences of this sample code for an identical CDR3. The rearrangement joins TRBV27 to TRBJ2-7; 8 bases align to TRBD2. Germline assignment: CDR1 MNHEY and CDR2 SMNVEV (reference sequence). The CDR3 runs to 17 residues. V dropped 2 bases and J dropped 0; count of bases not matched to a gene: 9. CDR3 protein: CASSLAGGTPLSYEQYF. The DNA of the CDR3 is TGTGCCAGCAGTTTAGCGGGGGGCACTCCCCTCTCCTACGAGCAGTACTTC.

The chain employs TRBV14 and TRBJ2-7; D is ambiguous. Germline CDR1 is SGHDN and CDR2 is FVKESK. Trimming pared 1 base from V and 4 bases from J, leaving 5 bases between. The CDR3 has 12 amino acids. The chain's CDR3 is CASSQVAYEQYF. The DNA for the CDR3 is TGTGCCAGCAGCCAAGTCGCTTACGAGCAGTACTTC.

The rearrangement uses TRBV4-1 and TRBJ2-7; tentative D call: TRBD1 (5 bases). This CDR3 spans 15 amino acids. The germline V gene encodes CDR1 MGHRA and CDR2 YSYEKL. V dropped 1 base and J dropped 4 bases, with 14 bases sitting between them. The CDR3 bases are TGCGCCAGCAGCCAAGTGGAACAGGCTGGGTACGAGCAGTACTTC. Its translation is CASSQVEQAGYEQYF.

J is TRBJ1-3 and V is TRBV5-6; TRBD1 might be the D (5 bases). The germline V gene has CDR1 SGHDT and CDR2 YYEEEE. The CDR3 runs 14 residues. V lost 5 bases and J lost 2, with 11 bases in between. This CDR3 is CASSFGTPGNTIYF. CDR3 nucleotides: TGTGCCAGCAGTTTCGGGACCCCTGGAAACACCATATATTTT.

The chain joins TRBV19 to TRBJ2-2; weak D call: TRBD1 (6 bases). The V and J ends lost 7 bases and 10 bases respectively, with 10 bases between them. Germline-derived CDR1 and CDR2 are LNHDA and SQIVND (reference sequence). The CDR3 is 11 amino acids. CDR3 loop: CASTGDVELFF. The CDR3 DNA reads TGTGCCAGTACAGGGGACGTGGAGCTGTTTTTT.

The genes are TRBV4-1 and TRBJ2-3; D possibly corresponds to TRBD2 (6 bases). This CDR3 region has 14 residues. CDR1 and CDR2 from the germline V gene are MGHRA and YSYEKL. The V end was cut by 1 base, the J end by 5 bases, with 10 bases between. The CDR3 sequence: CASSQARREDTQYF. DNA for the CDR3: TGCGCCAGCAGCCAAGCAAGGAGGGAAGATACGCAGTATTTT.

CDR3 in amino acids: CASSQSSNQPQHF. The CDR3 DNA reads as TGCGCCAGCAGCCAATCTAGCAATCAGCCCCAGCATTTT. V is TRBV4-1 and J is TRBJ1-5, with D unclear. CDR1 and CDR2 from the germline V gene are MGHRA and YSYEKL. Trimming left V 2 bases short and J 0 bases short, with 2 bases between. This CDR3 contains 13 residues.

The chain has TRBV27 and TRBJ2-7; 8 nucleotides line up with TRBD2. Germline V CDR1 and CDR2: MNHEY, SMNVEV (reference sequence). After removal of 5 bases from V and 3 bases from J, the junction contained 3 bases not matched to a gene. The length of the CDR3 is 13 residues. The DNA for the CDR3 is TGTGCCAGCAGTCCGGGGGGGATCTACGAGCAGTACTTC. Translated: CASSPGGIYEQYF.

The chain has TRBV27 and TRBJ2-7; tentatively, D is TRBD1 (6 bases). V was pared by 2 bases and J by 3 bases, with 11 bases between. Per the germline V gene, CDR1 is MNHEY and CDR2 is SMNVEV (reference sequence). The CDR3 is 14 residues long. CDR3 nucleotide sequence: TGTGCCAGCAGTTTACCGGGACAAGGCTACGAGCAGTACTTC. Protein: CASSLPGQGYEQYF.

This chain connects TRBV27 to TRBJ2-7; D is possibly TRBD2 (6 bases). CDR3 length: 15 residues. Germline V gene sequence: CDR1 MNHEY, CDR2 SMNVEV (reference sequence). V was trimmed by 4 bases and J by 0 bases, leaving 13 bases between them. In DNA form, the CDR3 reads TGTGCCAGCAGTTCTGGCGGGGTTGGCTCCTACGAGCAGTACTTC. It yields the protein CASSSGGVGSYEQYF.

This clone has a single count. The chain's CDR3 is CASSFPDRGNEQFF. The CDR3 DNA reads TGTGCCAGCAGTTTCCCGGACAGGGGGAATGAGCAGTTCTTC. The V gene is TRBV28, the J gene TRBJ2-1; 10 positions match TRBD1. This CDR3 region has 14 residues. V dropped 3 bases and J dropped 7; count of bases not matched to a gene: 3. The germline V gene encodes CDR1 MDHEN and CDR2 SYDVKM. Full variable domain (remainder filled in from reference TRBV28 and TRBJ2-1): DVKVTQSSRYLVKRTGEKVFLECVQDMDHENMFWYRQDPGLGLRLIYFSYDVKMKEKGDIPEGYSVSREKKERFSLILESASTNQTSMYLCASSFPDRGNEQFFGPGTRLTVL.

CDR3 nucleotides: TGTGCCAGCAGTGATGGGAACCGGGGGCCGGGAGAGACCCAGTACTTC. This encodes CASSDGNRGPGETQYF. The chain couples TRBV2 to TRBJ2-5; D possibly uses TRBD1 or TRBD2 (6 bases each). Trimming pared 3 bases from V and 4 bases from J, leaving 18 bases between. CDR3 length equals 16 residues. Looked up from germline, CDR1 is SNHLY and CDR2 is FYNNEI.

This rearrangement joins TRBV9 to TRBJ2-5; TRBD2 aligns across 8 bases. This CDR3 is built from 18 residues. In germline, CDR1 is SGDLS, CDR2 YYNGEE. With 0 bases clipped from V and 5 bases from J, the junction kept 15 bases outside the gene matches. The CDR3 sequence is CASSVVAVRAGAVETQYF. The CDR3 bases are TGTGCCAGCAGCGTAGTGGCAGTGAGAGCGGGGGCCGTGGAGACCCAGTACTTC.

This clone has a single count. The chain employs TRBV19 and TRBJ2-1; D might be TRBD2 (7 bases). Trimming took 8 bases from V and 6 from J, leaving 26 bases between them. Germline lookup yields CDR1 LNHDA and CDR2 SQIVND (reference sequence). The CDR3 has 17 amino acids. Here the CDR3 reads CASSLGAGGHVRNEQFF. CDR3 sequence (DNA): TGTGCCAGTTCGTTGGGGGCCGGGGGGCACGTTCGCAATGAGCAGTTCTTC.

This chain connects TRBV4-1 to TRBJ2-1; D is unclear. V dropped 0 bases and J dropped 9 bases, with 6 bases sitting between them. The CDR3 is made up of 12 amino acids. CDR1 and CDR2 from the germline V gene are MGHRA and YSYEKL. Written as DNA, the CDR3 is TGCGCCAGCAGCCAAGATGGGTCTGAGCAGTTCTTC. As protein: CASSQDGSEQFF.

This chain uses TRBV5-6 with TRBJ2-7, with TRBD2 matching 12 bases. The CDR3 consists of 15 residues. CDR1 and CDR2 (germline): SGHDT, YYEEEE. Germline trimming cut 3 bases from V and 3 bases from J; bases unmatched to any gene: 4. The CDR3 nucleotides are TGTGCCAGCAGCTCGACTAGCGGGGGATACTACGAGCAGTACTTC. It is translated as CASSSTSGGYYEQYF.

The chain carries TRBV5-6 and TRBJ2-3; D is uncertain. This CDR3 contains 12 residues. Trimming left V 0 bases short and J 10 bases short, with 9 bases between. In germline, CDR1 is SGHDT, CDR2 YYEEEE. In DNA form, the CDR3 reads TGTGCCAGCAGCTTGGCCTTCGGCTCGCAGTATTTT. Amino acid sequence: CASSLAFGSQYF. Drawing the rest from reference TRBV5-6 and TRBJ2-3, the complete variable domain is DAGVTQSPTHLIKTRGQQVTLRCSPKSGHDTVSWYQQALGQGPQFIFQYYEEEERQRGNFPDRFSGHQFPNYSSELNVNALLLGDSALYLCASSLAFGSQYFGPGTRLTVL.

A note on this clone: Other DNA variants within this sample encode the same CDR3. The rearrangement uses TRBV6-6 and TRBJ1-5, with 7 positions matching TRBD1. J gave up 4 bases and V 5 bases, and 5 bases lay outside the gene matches. This CDR3 is built from 14 residues. Germline V gene lookup returns CDR1 MNHNY and CDR2 SVGAGI (reference sequence). In DNA, the CDR3 is TGTGCCAGCAGTCAGGGGGTCTCGAATCAGCCCCAGCATTTT. This translates into CASSQGVSNQPQHF.

This clone is classed as large (0.1 to 1%). The gene calls are TRBV7-8 and TRBJ2-7; TRBD2 might be the D (5 bases). Germline CDR1 reads SGHVS; CDR2 reads FQNEAQ. The V end was cut by 1 base, the J end by 10 bases, with 11 bases between. The CDR3 is 12 residues long. The CDR3 DNA reads TGTGCCAGCAGCTTAGAAGACTATCTTCAGTACTTC. Translating gives CASSLEDYLQYF.